The text below deals with one TCR beta chain. What antigen it recognizes has not been identified. Qualities for individual bases were not recorded, and no much larger clone is one base off. Samples from volunteer blood donors who had recovered from COVID-19 were contributed by a second Seattle source. The collaborating institutions used their own protocols to collect whole blood in K2EDTA tubes. For TCRbeta analysis, collaborator samples were shipped as frozen whole blood, as isolated PBMCs, or as DNA extracted from either sample type. This sample is part of a study of blood T cell repertoires in COVID-19 (dated by TCRdb to 2018 to 2021). Regarding the study in general: Samples covering the acute and convalescent phases of COVID-19 were provided by collaborators in the United States, Italy and Spain. The material from the prospective study consisted of cDNA or gDNA derived from T cells, B-cell-depleted T cells, or PBMCs. The dataset comprised deeply sampled blood TCRbeta repertoires from subjects exposed to, actively infected with, or recovered from COVID-19. A freely available public database, intended as a resource for researchers studying the immune response to SARS-CoV-2, is where the repertoires were released. Samples were obtained from the ongoing ImmuneRACE study (first 160 participants) and from approximately 1,200 subjects provided by 6 global collaborators. Sample metadata almost always included a de-identified subject ID, COVID-19 status, age in years and sex. Where available, HLA class I and class II types were obtained from metadata supplied by the sample provider rather than from assay-based typing. General study outcomes and caveats: The amount of clinical and demographic metadata varied by source and participant and was provided uncurated.

The immunoSEQ Assay, a bias-controlled multiplex PCR, was used to amplify TCRbeta CDR3 regions from genomic DNA. Per the authors' processing: The number of nucleated cells in each sample was estimated from the amplification of reference gene primers within the assay. To quantify the absolute abundance of each unique TCRbeta CDR3 rearrangement, sequence reads were collapsed and filtered. For each sample, productive Simpson clonality was calculated as the square root of Simpson's diversity index across productive rearrangements. This is the immuneACCESS table as TCRdb keeps it, with only in-frame sequences that have V and J called. A part of the clones is gone; compared with another copy, unresolved V genes explain less than half, and the rest is unexplained. V and J calls and clone size come straight from that table; D and trimming were deduced from the DNA. In all, the sample holds 250,000 to 350,000 clones, and roughly 87% of those were seen once. The ten most abundant clones make up 2.2% of the sample.

As encoded in the germline V gene (reference sequence), CDR1 is GTSNPN while CDR2 is SVGIG. The CDR3, cysteine through phenylalanine, is 13 amino acids long. Only the CDR3 DNA is retained, 39 bases long and in frame from the first base. Trimming takes 0 bases from V and 8 bases from J, and the germline ends sit 13 bases apart. The sequence links TRBV30 to TRBJ1-2, with a weak D call of TRBD1 (5 bases match). Sequences were obtained from peripheral blood. The clonotype originates from a woman in her fifties or sixties who had recovered from COVID-19. Read as DNA, the sequence is TGTGCCTGGAGTGTAGGCGGGGCGGCAGGCTACACCTTC. Its product reads: CAWSVGGAAGYTF.